The next 29 T cell receptor beta chains were all read from a single sample in a study of CD4 T cell repertoires in COVID-19. Generated by immunoSEQ multiplex PCR, the TCRdb table keeps only in-frame clones and is missing some. The sample comprises 23,000 or so clones, 87% of which are singletons, and almost 0.6% rests with the top ten. The memory T cells were sequenced right after ex vivo isolation, without culture. The sequences come from central memory CD4+ T cells from blood, collected before the COVID-19 pandemic. Receptor source: a human donor who had COVID-19.

The gene calls are TRBV2 and TRBJ2-3; 7 nucleotides align to TRBD2. Trimming at V came to 2 bases and at J to 0 bases, leaving 2 bases not matched to a gene. The CDR3 has 15 amino acids. Per the germline V gene, CDR1 is SNHLY and CDR2 is FYNNEI. The CDR3 DNA is TGTGCCAGCAGTGAACAGCGGGGAAGCACAGATACGCAGTATTTT. Its protein is CASSEQRGSTDTQYF.

This chain links TRBV7-3 with TRBJ2-3; 9 nucleotides agree with TRBD1. CDR1 is SGHTA and CDR2 is FQGTGA in the germline V gene. The CDR3 has 14 amino acids. V lost 5 bases, J lost 5 bases, and 5 bases stayed unmatched. DNA for the CDR3: TGTGCCAGCAGCCCCAACAGGGGGCAAGATACGCAGTATTTT. This codes for CASSPNRGQDTQYF.

J is TRBJ2-5 and V is TRBV7-2; the match to TRBD2 covers 14 bases. J was trimmed by 5 bases and V by 5 bases; bases with no gene match: 4. The CDR3 is made up of 15 amino acids. CDR1 and CDR2 from the germline V gene are SGHTA and FQGNSA. The CDR3 DNA reads TGTGCCAGCAGCCCGACTAGCGGGAGGGCGGAGACCCAGTACTTC. Encoded protein: CASSPTSGRAETQYF.

CDR3 sequence: CATSDTRYYGYTF. The DNA for the CDR3 is TGTGCCACCTCCGACACTCGGTACTATGGCTACACCTTC. This chain links TRBV19 with TRBJ1-2; no definite D call. Trimming removed 10 bases from V and 3 bases from J, with 15 bases in between. The CDR3 totals 13 residues. From germline, CDR1 is LNHDA and CDR2 SQIVND (reference sequence).

The chain has TRBV2 and TRBJ2-1, with 9 nucleotides matching TRBD2. Germline V gene sequence: CDR1 SNHLY, CDR2 FYNNEI. The CDR3 contains 16 residues. Germline trimming cut 6 bases from V and 2 bases from J; bases unmatched to any gene: 8. CDR3 in amino acids: CASRGRLAGTYNEQFF. The CDR3 nucleotides are TGTGCCAGCAGGGGCCGGCTAGCGGGAACCTACAATGAGCAGTTCTTC.

Here the CDR3 reads CASSVASGAGEQFF. DNA of the CDR3: TGTGCCAGCAGCGTTGCTAGCGGGGCGGGTGAGCAGTTCTTC. The chain carries TRBV9 and TRBJ2-1; TRBD2 matches at 9 bases. Trimming at V came to 2 bases and at J to 9 bases, leaving 6 bases not matched to a gene. Germline V gene data show CDR1 as SGDLS and CDR2 as YYNGEE. This CDR3 is built from 14 residues. Supplemented by reference TRBV9 and TRBJ2-1, the full variable domain reads DSGVTQTPKHLITATGQRVTLRCSPRSGDLSVYWYQQSLDQGLQFLIQYYNGEERAKGNILERFSAQQFPDLHSELNLSSLELGDSALYFCASSVASGAGEQFFGPGTRLTVL.

This clone has just one count. The chain couples TRBV30 to TRBJ2-3, with D perhaps matching TRBD2 (6 bases). The CDR3 has 13 amino acids. Germline values: CDR1 GTSNPN, CDR2 SVGIG (reference sequence). Trimming shortened V by 1 base and J by 2 bases, and 7 bases separated the two germline ends. In DNA, the CDR3 is TGTGCCTGGAGTGGGCGGGACACAGATACGCAGTATTTT. Translating it yields CAWSGRDTDTQYF.

The rearrangement links TRBV4-2 to TRBJ2-1; 12 nucleotides agree with TRBD1. This CDR3 spans 15 amino acids. J was trimmed by 6 bases and V by 4 bases; bases with no gene match: 4. Germline V gives CDR1 LGHNA, CDR2 YNFKEQ. Written as DNA, the CDR3 is TGTGCCAGCAGCCCGGGACAGGGGGCGGGCAATGAGCAGTTCTTC. Its protein is CASSPGQGAGNEQFF.

The chain links TRBV21-1 to TRBJ2-7; the table's D call, TRBD1, has no DNA check behind it. TRBV21-1 is a pseudogene. There are 13 residues in the CDR3. This chain's CDR3 is CASRPSTPGEQYF. The DNA for the CDR3 is TGTGCCAGCAGGCCCAGTACCCCAGGCGAGCAGTACTTC.

The gene calls are TRBV10-2 and TRBJ2-5, with TRBD2 matching 7 bases. The trim removed 1 base at V and 1 base at J, leaving 12 bases unmatched. This CDR3 comprises 18 residues. Looked up from germline, CDR1 is WSHSY and CDR2 is SAAADI. DNA for the CDR3: TGCGCCAGCAGTGAGTTAGGGGAGGAGCGGGGATCCCAAGAGACCCAGTACTTC. Protein: CASSELGEERGSQETQYF.

The chain uses TRBV28 and TRBJ2-3; 7 positions agree with TRBD1. The germline CDR1 and CDR2 sequences are MDHEN and SYDVKM. V was clipped by 4 bases and J by 0 bases; unmatched bases: 16. This CDR3 contains 19 residues. The CDR3 reads CASSSYYRGYDSSTDTQYF. The CDR3 region has the DNA TGTGCCAGCAGTTCTTATTACAGGGGCTACGACTCTAGCACAGATACGCAGTATTTT.

V usage is TRBV29-1 and J usage is TRBJ1-4; D unclear. Germline V gene sequence: CDR1 SQVTM, CDR2 ANQGSEA. V was pared by 5 bases and J by 5 bases, with 12 bases between. This CDR3 spans 13 amino acids. CDR3 residues: CSVSPSANEKLFF. In DNA, the CDR3 is TGCAGCGTTTCTCCCAGTGCCAATGAAAAACTGTTTTTT.

The gene calls are TRBV9 and TRBJ2-3; D might be TRBD2 (6 bases). The CDR3 length is 16 residues. Trimming shortened V by 3 bases and J by 2 bases, and 16 bases separated the two germline ends. CDR1 is SGDLS and CDR2 is YYNGEE in the germline V gene. CDR3 DNA sequence: TGTGCCAGCAGCGCCGCCGCGGGACTCCCCACAGATACGCAGTATTTT. Translated, it gives CASSAAAGLPTDTQYF.

The rearrangement links TRBV21-1 to TRBJ2-1; TRBD2, as called in the table, went unchecked against the DNA. TRBV21-1 is assigned pseudogene status. This CDR3 has 14 amino acids. This CDR3 is CASKSGGYYNEQFF. The CDR3 DNA reads TGTGCCAGCAAGAGCGGGGGGTACTACAATGAGCAGTTCTTC.

CDR3 loop: CSVGGSNRDNNYGYTF. The DNA for the CDR3 is TGCAGCGTTGGGGGAAGCAACCGGGACAATAACTATGGCTACACCTTC. The chain uses TRBV29-1 and TRBJ1-2, with D possibly matching TRBD1 (6 bases). There are 16 residues in the CDR3. Looked up from germline, CDR1 is SQVTM and CDR2 is ANQGSEA. The V end lost 4 bases, the J end lost 1 base, and 19 bases lay between the germline ends.

The V gene is TRBV7-2, the J gene TRBJ1-1, with D possibly matching TRBD1 (5 bases). Trimming took off 4 bases at V and 8 bases at J, with 17 bases between the two ends. Germline V gene lookup returns CDR1 SGHTA and CDR2 FQGNSA. CDR3 length: 14 amino acids. The CDR3 sequence: CASSSRRGGVEAFF. CDR3 bases: TGTGCCAGCAGCTCCCGAAGGGGCGGTGTGGAAGCTTTCTTT.

V usage is TRBV6-1 and J usage is TRBJ1-1, with D tentatively TRBD1 (6 bases). This CDR3 comprises 18 residues. The V gene lost 8 bases and the J gene lost 8 bases, with 33 bases spanning the gap. Germline V gene data show CDR1 as MNHNS and CDR2 as SASEGT. The CDR3 DNA reads as TGTGCCAGCGGTGGCAGGGGAAGTGGAGCCAACACCGACAAAGAAGCTTTCTTT. Its protein is CASGGRGSGANTDKEAFF.

The rearrangement links TRBV10-3 to TRBJ1-5; no clear D gene. V was trimmed by 6 bases and J by 4 bases, leaving 10 bases between them. Germline V gene sequence: CDR1 ENHRY, CDR2 SYGVKD. The CDR3 extends over 13 amino acids. CDR3 amino acids: CAIRELLNQPQHF. Written as DNA, the CDR3 is TGTGCCATCAGGGAACTATTAAATCAGCCCCAGCATTTT.

This chain joins TRBV30 and TRBJ1-2; 8 positions match TRBD1. CDR3 length: 16 residues. Germline values: CDR1 GTSNPN, CDR2 SVGIG (reference sequence). V lost 2 bases and J lost 7; bases outside the gene matches: 15. The CDR3 DNA reads TGTGCCTGGAGTATACCCAGTGGTGCAGGGGGCTCTGGCTACACCTTC. This translates into CAWSIPSGAGGSGYTF.

The V gene is TRBV5-1, the J gene TRBJ1-2, with TRBD1 identical over 9 bases. CDR3 length: 14 residues. V lost 4 bases to trimming and J lost 5 bases; unmatched junction nucleotides: 6. CDR1 and CDR2 from the germline V gene are SGHRS and YFSETQ. The CDR3 sequence: CASSRDREPYGYTF. CDR3 in DNA: TGCGCCAGCAGCCGGGACAGGGAGCCGTATGGCTACACCTTC.

The chain links TRBV25-1 to TRBJ2-7; D may be TRBD2 (6 bases). Germline V gene lookup returns CDR1 MGHDK and CDR2 SYGVNS. The ends were cut back, 3 bases at V and 0 bases at J, with 12 bases in the middle. The CDR3 totals 15 residues. The CDR3 nucleotides are TGTGCCAGCAGTGAGGGACTGAGAAGCTCCTACGAGCAGTACTTC. Encoded protein: CASSEGLRSSYEQYF.

This clone was picked up one time. The chain combines TRBV5-1 with TRBJ1-2, with 12 bases identical to TRBD1. In germline, CDR1 is SGHRS, CDR2 YFSETQ. J gave up 7 bases and V 0 bases, and 4 bases lay outside the gene matches. The CDR3 runs to 15 residues. The DNA for the CDR3 is TGCGCCAGCAGCTTGGAGGGACAGGGGGCGGCTGGCTACACCTTC. Protein: CASSLEGQGAAGYTF.

This chain uses TRBV11-2 with TRBJ2-5; weak D call: TRBD2 (6 bases). CDR3 length: 13 residues. Germline V gene lookup returns CDR1 SGHAT and CDR2 FQNNGV. The V gene lost 2 bases and the J gene lost 5 bases, with 9 bases spanning the gap. CDR3 sequence: CASSLFGGETQYF. The CDR3 coding sequence is TGTGCCAGCAGCTTATTTGGAGGGGAGACCCAGTACTTC.

This rearrangement joins TRBV6-5 to TRBJ1-6; D unresolved. CDR1 is MNHEY and CDR2 is SVGAGI in the germline V gene. Trimming stripped 0 bases from V and 6 bases from J, with 9 bases between. The CDR3 length is 15 residues. The CDR3 DNA is TGTGCCAGCAGTTACTCCTGGTCGGGTAATTCACCCCTCCACTTT. It codes for CASSYSWSGNSPLHF.

This chain uses TRBV25-1 with TRBJ1-1; TRBD1 is a possible D gene (5 bases). Germline CDR1 and CDR2: MGHDK and SYGVNS. This CDR3 spans 13 amino acids. V was clipped by 3 bases and J by 6 bases, with 11 bases between them. The CDR3 nucleotides read TGTGCCAGCAGTGACTATGGGGCTTCTGAAGCTTTCTTT. Amino acid sequence: CASSDYGASEAFF.

The chain links TRBV7-2 to TRBJ2-3; 8 bases are shared with TRBD2. The junction had 3 bases not matched to a gene; V was cut back by 4 bases and J by 6 bases. This CDR3 is built from 13 residues. CDR1 is SGHTA, CDR2 FQGNSA, per germline. CDR3 amino acids: CASSSRLADTQYF. As DNA, the CDR3 is TGTGCCAGCAGCTCTCGACTAGCGGATACGCAGTATTTT. Drawing the rest from reference TRBV7-2 and TRBJ2-3, the complete variable domain is GAGVSQSPSNKVTEKGKDVELRCDPISGHTALYWYRQSLGQGLEFLIYFQGNSAPDKSGLPSDRFSAERTGGSVSTLTIQRTQQEDSAVYLCASSSRLADTQYFGPGTRLTVL.

The genes are TRBV6-5 and TRBJ2-7; unclear D gene. CDR3 length: 14 amino acids. Germline V gene lookup returns CDR1 MNHEY and CDR2 SVGAGI. V was cut by 4 bases and J by 5 bases, with 15 bases left in between. For the CDR3, the DNA is TGTGCCAGCAGTTCGGAGTTACGACCCAACGAGCAGTACTTC. Its translation: CASSSELRPNEQYF.

V usage is TRBV19 and J usage is TRBJ2-1, with 12 positions matching TRBD2. V lost 10 bases, J lost 6 bases, and 4 bases stayed unmatched. The CDR3 runs to 13 residues. Per germline, CDR1 LNHDA and CDR2 SQIVND (reference sequence). CDR3 sequence: CATRTSGVNEQFF. The CDR3 DNA reads as TGTGCCACGAGGACTAGCGGGGTCAATGAGCAGTTCTTC. Full variable domain (outside the CDR3, taken from reference TRBV19 and TRBJ2-1): DGGITQSPKYLFRKEGQNVTLSCEQNLNHDAMYWYRQDPGQGLRLIYYSQIVNDFQKGDIAEGYSVSREKKESFPLTVTSAQKNPTAFYLCATRTSGVNEQFFGPGTRLTVL.

The chain links TRBV6-1 to TRBJ2-7; D is perhaps TRBD1 (6 bases). The CDR3 covers 13 residues. Trimming left V 5 bases short and J 4 bases short, with 12 bases between. Per the germline V gene, CDR1 is MNHNS and CDR2 is SASEGT. The CDR3 DNA is TGTGCCAGCAGTAGACAGGAAGATTACGAGCAGTACTTC. It encodes CASSRQEDYEQYF.